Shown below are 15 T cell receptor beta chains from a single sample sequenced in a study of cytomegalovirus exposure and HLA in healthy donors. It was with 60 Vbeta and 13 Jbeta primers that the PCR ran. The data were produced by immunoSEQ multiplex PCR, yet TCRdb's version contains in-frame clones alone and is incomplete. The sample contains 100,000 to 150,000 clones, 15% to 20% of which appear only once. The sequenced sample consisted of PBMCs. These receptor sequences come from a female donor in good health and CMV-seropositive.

CDR3 sequence reads: CASSLGLAAFSYEQYF. CDR3 nucleotide sequence: TGTGCCAGCAGCTTAGGACTAGCCGCCTTCTCCTACGAGCAGTACTTC. The chain has TRBV7-9 and TRBJ2-7, with 7 bases aligning to TRBD2. Germline assignment: CDR1 SEHNR and CDR2 FQNEAQ (reference sequence). This CDR3 contains 16 residues. V lost 1 base and J lost 0; bases outside the gene matches: 6.

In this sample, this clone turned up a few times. CDR3 amino acids: CATMTSGARDTQYF. The CDR3 nucleotides are TGTGCCACTATGACTAGCGGTGCACGAGATACGCAGTATTTT. The chain combines TRBV2 with TRBJ2-3; 9 nucleotides align to TRBD2. The germline V gene has CDR1 SNHLY and CDR2 FYNNEI. J gave up 5 bases and V 10 bases, and 10 bases lay outside the gene matches. CDR3 size: 14 residues.

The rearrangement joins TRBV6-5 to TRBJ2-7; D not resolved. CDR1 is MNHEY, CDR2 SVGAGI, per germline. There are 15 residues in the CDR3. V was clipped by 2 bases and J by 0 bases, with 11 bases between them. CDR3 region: CASSYGMASSYEQYF. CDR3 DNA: TGTGCCAGCAGTTACGGTATGGCTAGCTCCTACGAGCAGTACTTC.

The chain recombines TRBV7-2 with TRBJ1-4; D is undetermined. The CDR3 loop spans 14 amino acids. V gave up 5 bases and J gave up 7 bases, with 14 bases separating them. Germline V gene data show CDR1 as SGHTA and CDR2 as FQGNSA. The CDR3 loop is CASSPRGHLEKLFF. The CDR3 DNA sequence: TGTGCCAGCAGCCCCCGCGGGCATCTTGAAAAACTGTTTTTT.

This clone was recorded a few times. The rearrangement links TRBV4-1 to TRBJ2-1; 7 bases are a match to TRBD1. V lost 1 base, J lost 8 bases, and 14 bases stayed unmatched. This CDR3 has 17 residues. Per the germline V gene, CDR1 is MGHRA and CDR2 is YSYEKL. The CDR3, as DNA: TGCGCCAGCAGCCAAGCCCCCGGGACAGAAGGCCGACATGAGCAGTTCTTC. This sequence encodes CASSQAPGTEGRHEQFF.

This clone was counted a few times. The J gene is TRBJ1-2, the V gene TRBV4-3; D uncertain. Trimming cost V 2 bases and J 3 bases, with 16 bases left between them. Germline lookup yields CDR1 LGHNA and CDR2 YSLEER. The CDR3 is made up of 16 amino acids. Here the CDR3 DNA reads TGCGCCAGCAGCCAACGGTTGGGAGAACTAGACTATGGCTACACCTTC. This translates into CASSQRLGELDYGYTF.

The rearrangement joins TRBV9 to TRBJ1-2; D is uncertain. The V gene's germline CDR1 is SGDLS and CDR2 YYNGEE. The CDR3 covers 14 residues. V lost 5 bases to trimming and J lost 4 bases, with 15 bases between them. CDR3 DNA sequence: TGTGCCAGCAGTATCGGAGGGCGAGGCTATGGCTACACCTTC. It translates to CASSIGGRGYGYTF.

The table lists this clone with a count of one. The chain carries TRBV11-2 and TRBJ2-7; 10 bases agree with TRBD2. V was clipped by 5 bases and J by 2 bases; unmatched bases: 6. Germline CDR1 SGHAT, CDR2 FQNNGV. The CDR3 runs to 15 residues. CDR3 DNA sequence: TGTGCCAGCAGCCTCGGACTAGCGGTAGCCTACGAGCAGTACTTC. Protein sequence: CASSLGLAVAYEQYF.

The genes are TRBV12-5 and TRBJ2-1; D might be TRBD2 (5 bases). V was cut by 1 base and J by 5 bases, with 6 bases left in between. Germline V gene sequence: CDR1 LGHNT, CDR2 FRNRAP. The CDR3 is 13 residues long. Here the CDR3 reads CASGLGTHNEQFF. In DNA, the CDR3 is TGTGCTAGTGGTTTGGGGACTCACAATGAGCAGTTCTTC. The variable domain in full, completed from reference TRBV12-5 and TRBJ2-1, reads DARVTQTPRHKVTEMGQEVTMRCQPILGHNTVFWYRQTMMQGLELLAYFRNRAPLDDSGMPKDRFSAEMPDATLATLKIQPSEPRDSAVYFCASGLGTHNEQFFGPGTRLTVL.

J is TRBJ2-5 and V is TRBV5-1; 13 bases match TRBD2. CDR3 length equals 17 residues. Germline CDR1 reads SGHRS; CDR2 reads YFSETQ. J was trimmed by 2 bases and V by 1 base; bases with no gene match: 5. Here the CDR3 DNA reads TGCGCCAGCAGCTTGTATAGACTAGCGGGGGGACAAGAGACCCAGTACTTC. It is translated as CASSLYRLAGGQETQYF.

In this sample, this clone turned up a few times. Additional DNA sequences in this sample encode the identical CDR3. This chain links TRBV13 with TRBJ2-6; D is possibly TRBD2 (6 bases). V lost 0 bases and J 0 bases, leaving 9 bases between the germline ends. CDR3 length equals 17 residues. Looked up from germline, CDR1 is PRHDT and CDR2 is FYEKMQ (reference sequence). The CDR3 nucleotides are TGTGCCAGCAGCTTAGGCCTCGGGGGCTCTGGGGCCAACGTCCTGACTTTC. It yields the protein CASSLGLGGSGANVLTF.

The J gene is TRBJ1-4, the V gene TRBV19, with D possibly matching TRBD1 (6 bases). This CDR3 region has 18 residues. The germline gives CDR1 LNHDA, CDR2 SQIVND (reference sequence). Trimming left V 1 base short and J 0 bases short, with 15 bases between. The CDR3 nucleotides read TGTGCCAGTAGTATAGTCAGGACAGCTTCTTCAACTAATGAAAAACTGTTTTTT. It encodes CASSIVRTASSTNEKLFF. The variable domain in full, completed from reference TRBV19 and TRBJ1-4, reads DGGITQSPKYLFRKEGQNVTLSCEQNLNHDAMYWYRQDPGQGLRLIYYSQIVNDFQKGDIAEGYSVSREKKESFPLTVTSAQKNPTAFYLCASSIVRTASSTNEKLFFGSGTQLSVL.

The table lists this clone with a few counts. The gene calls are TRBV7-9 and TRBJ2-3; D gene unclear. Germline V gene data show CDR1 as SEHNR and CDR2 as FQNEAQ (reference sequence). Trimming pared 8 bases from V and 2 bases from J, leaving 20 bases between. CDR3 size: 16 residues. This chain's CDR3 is CASLLVGGLHTDTQYF. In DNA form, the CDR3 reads TGTGCCAGCCTCCTAGTCGGTGGGTTACACACAGATACGCAGTATTTT.

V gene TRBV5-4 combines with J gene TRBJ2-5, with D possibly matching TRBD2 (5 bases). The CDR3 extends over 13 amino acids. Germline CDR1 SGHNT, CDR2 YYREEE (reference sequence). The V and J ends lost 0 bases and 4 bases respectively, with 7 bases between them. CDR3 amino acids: CASSLVGRETQYF. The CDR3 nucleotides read TGTGCCAGCAGCTTGGTAGGGAGAGAGACCCAGTACTTC.

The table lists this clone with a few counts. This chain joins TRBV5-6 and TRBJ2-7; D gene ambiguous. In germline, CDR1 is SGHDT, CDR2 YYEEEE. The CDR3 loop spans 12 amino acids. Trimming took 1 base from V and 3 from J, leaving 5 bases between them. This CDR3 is CASSLLGYEQYF. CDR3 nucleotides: TGTGCCAGCAGCTTGCTAGGCTACGAGCAGTACTTC.